This T cell receptor (beta chain) was recorded in a study of blood T cell repertoires in COVID-19 (dated by TCRdb to the early 2020s). Context from the whole study: Samples from collaborators originated in the United States, Italy and Spain and spanned both the acute and convalescent phases of COVID-19. The material from the prospective study consisted of cDNA or gDNA derived from T cells, B-cell-depleted T cells, or PBMCs. The dataset comprised deeply sampled blood TCRbeta repertoires from subjects exposed to, actively infected with, or recovered from COVID-19. The repertoires were made available in a free public database intended to serve as a resource for research on the immune response to SARS-CoV-2. Samples came from the ongoing ImmuneRACE study (first 160 participants) plus 1,254 subjects from 6 global collaborators. A de-identified subject ID, COVID-19 status, age in years and sex were almost always included in the sample metadata. Where HLA class I and class II types were available, the types were taken from metadata supplied by the sample provider, not from assay-based typing.

General conclusions and limits of the study: The quantity of clinical and demographic metadata differed by source and by participant and was supplied without curation.

TCRbeta CDR3 regions were amplified from genomic DNA using the immunoSEQ Assay, a bias-controlled multiplex PCR. Turning to the authors' computational methods: The number of nucleated cells in each sample was estimated from the amplification of reference gene primers within the assay. Sequence reads were collapsed and filtered to measure the absolute abundance of every unique TCRbeta CDR3 rearrangement. For each sample, productive Simpson clonality was calculated as the square root of Simpson's diversity index over productive rearrangements. Held by TCRdb, this immuneACCESS table contains in-frame sequences only and omits some clones. Under half of the omission traces to an unresolved V gene where checked; the cause of the rest is unknown. V and J calls and clone size are given by that table; D and trimming were obtained from the DNA. This sample gives about 300,000 clones in total; around 89% of them show up just once. The top ten clones comprise nearly 6.5% of the sample.

The germline V gene gives CDR1 as MNHEY and CDR2 as SVGAGI. Reading from cysteine to phenylalanine, the CDR3 counts 12 amino acids. Only CDR3 DNA is held: 36 bases, read in frame from base 1. V is reduced by 11 bases and J by 8 bases, leaving a spacing of 13 bases between them. A note on this clone: Its antigen is currently not known. No base quality information exists; no much larger clone differs at one position.

Another Seattle source contributed samples from volunteer blood donors who had recovered from COVID-19. Whole blood was collected in K2EDTA tubes by collaborating institutions according to the institutions' own protocols. For TCRbeta analysis, collaborators shipped samples in one of three forms: frozen whole blood, isolated PBMCs, or DNA extracted from either of those sample types. Sequencing input: peripheral blood. The rearrangement joined TRBV6-5 to TRBJ1-6, and TRBD1 may be the D gene, going by 5 matching bases. The source of this sequence is a man aged 18 to 35 who had recovered from COVID-19. The nucleotides read TGTGCCGGGCGGGGCAGCTATTCACCCCTCCACTTT. Translated, it reads CAGRGSYSPLHF.